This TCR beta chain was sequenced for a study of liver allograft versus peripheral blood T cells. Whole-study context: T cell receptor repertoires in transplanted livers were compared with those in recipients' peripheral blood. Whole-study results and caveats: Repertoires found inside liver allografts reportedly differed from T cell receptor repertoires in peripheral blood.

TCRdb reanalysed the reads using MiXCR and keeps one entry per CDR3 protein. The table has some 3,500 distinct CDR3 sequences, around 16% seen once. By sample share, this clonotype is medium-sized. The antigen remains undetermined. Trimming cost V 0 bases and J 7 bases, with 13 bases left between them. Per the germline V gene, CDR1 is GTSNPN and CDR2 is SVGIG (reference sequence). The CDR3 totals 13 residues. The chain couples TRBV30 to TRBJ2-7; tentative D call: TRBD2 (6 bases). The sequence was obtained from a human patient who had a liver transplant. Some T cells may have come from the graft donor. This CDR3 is CAWSVLGGREQYF. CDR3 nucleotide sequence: TGTGCCTGGAGTGTCCTCGGGGGAAGGGAGCAGTACTTC.